Given below is one TCR beta chain in context. V was shortened by 5 bases and J by 7 bases, with 10 bases between the two germline ends. The CDR3 sequence is 12 residues long. Germline CDR1 SGHVS, CDR2 FQNEAQ. These data originate in a study of shared T cell receptors in the human thymus. The table came from immunoSEQ multiplex PCR; TCRdb's copy has only in-frame clones and leaves some out. Among 640,000 or so clones listed, about 89% were seen once. This sample also belongs to another study, concerning human thymus T cells. That investigation notes: Corrective surgery for congenital heart defects was being performed on the healthy Finnish infants who served as donors. Resections were taken during corrective heart surgery, and the thymus tissue came from these. Among thymic and blood repertoires, usage of V and J genes appeared biased. Thymic repertoires of unrelated individuals were reported in related research to overlap highly.

The chain uses TRBV7-8 and TRBJ2-3, with D hard to call. The sequence was collected from a boy younger than two with a congenital heart defect. The specimen sequenced was thymocytes. The CDR3 sequence is CASSRLENTQYF. DNA for the CDR3: TGTGCCAGCAGCCGGTTAGAAAATACGCAGTATTTT.